Detailed here is one T cell receptor beta chain. Participants were aged about 18 to 95 years, lived in 25 or so US areas, and enrolled virtually. Authors' methods: Amplification with reference gene primers provided the estimates of nucleated cell counts. Assay used: immunoSEQ multiplex PCR; TCRdb lists only in-frame clones, some missing. V and J calls and clone size are copied from that table; D and trimming were computed from the DNA. The table has more than 300,000 clones, roughly 90% seen once. Trimming took off 1 base at V and 4 bases at J, with 13 bases between the two ends. Germline V lookup: CDR1 SGHTA, CDR2 FQGNSA. This CDR3 comprises 15 residues. The sample comes from a study of blood T cell repertoires in COVID-19.

This receptor was taken from a woman between 25 and 40 years old who had been exposed to COVID-19. Sequencing input: PBMCs or T cells enriched from blood (not recorded which). The chain has TRBV7-2 and TRBJ1-2, with D unresolved. Here the CDR3 reads CASSLVGEISYGYTF. CDR3 DNA: TGTGCCAGCAGCTTAGTTGGGGAGATTTCCTATGGCTACACCTTC.